Listed below are T cell receptor beta chains from one sample, sequenced in a study of blood T cell repertoires in COVID-19. Data came from immunoSEQ multiplex PCR; TCRdb stores just in-frame clones and leaves some out. The profile shows about 40,000 clones, more than 85% of them singletons. The source material was peripheral blood. The receptors were gathered from a woman over 75 with acute or convalescent COVID-19. The CDR3 runs from the conserved cysteine through the conserved F or W. Fields, in order: clone size, V gene, D gene, J gene, CDR3 DNA, CDR3 protein. D genes are given only for firm matches. Rows give clone size only sometimes, using once, few, many, or a class for an expanded clone.

>NA|TRBV7-6|NA|TRBJ1-2
TGTGCCAGCAGCCCCTCCCCGGGGGGTGGCTACACCTTC
CASSPSPGGGYTF
>NA|TRBV3-1/TRBV3-2|NA|TRBJ1-2
TGTGCCAGCAGCCAAGATAAGGGGGAGTATGGCTACACCTTC
CASSQDKGEYGYTF
>NA|TRBV6-6|TRBD1|TRBJ2-7
TGTGCCAGCAGTTACCGGCAGGGGGCTTACGAGCAGTACTTC
CASSYRQGAYEQYF
>NA|TRBV19|TRBD2|TRBJ2-7
TGTGCCAGTAGCCTCATTAGCGGGGGGCGTTACGAGCAGTACTTC
CASSLISGGRYEQYF
>NA|TRBV7-9|NA|TRBJ1-2
TGTGCCAGCAGCTTAAACCTTGCAGGGATCCTCTATGGCTACACCTTC
CASSLNLAGILYGYTF
>NA|TRBV5-6|NA|TRBJ1-5
TGTGCCAGCAGCTTGTGGGCACAGAACAATCAGCCCCAGCATTTT
CASSLWAQNNQPQHF
>NA|TRBV14|NA|TRBJ2-6
TGTGCCAGCAGCAAAATCAGGGTATCTGGGGCCAACGTCCTGACTTTC
CASSKIRVSGANVLTF
>NA|TRBV11-2|TRBD1|TRBJ1-4
TGTGCCAGCAGCTTAGGGGGGACAGGGCGGGATGAAAAACTGTTTTTT
CASSLGGTGRDEKLFF
>once|TRBV9|TRBD1|TRBJ1-2
TGTGCCAGCAGCAAGGGACAGGGGAACTATGGCTACACCTTC
CASSKGQGNYGYTF
>NA|TRBV5-1|TRBD2|TRBJ2-7
TGCGCCAGCAGCCCCCTAGGTGCGGGGGGCCCCTCCTACGAGCAGTACTTC
CASSPLGAGGPSYEQYF
>NA|TRBV12-5|NA|TRBJ1-1
TGTGCTAGTGGCCTTGGGAGAGGTGAAGCTTTCTTT
CASGLGRGEAFF
>NA|TRBV7-3|TRBD2|TRBJ2-5
TGTGCCAGCAGCGGAGGGAGGGAAGAGACCCAGTACTTC
CASSGGREETQYF
>NA|TRBV28|TRBD1|TRBJ2-2
TGTGCCAGCAGTTCCTGGACAGGGGTTAACACCGGGGAGCTGTTTTTT
CASSSWTGVNTGELFF
>NA|TRBV9|NA|TRBJ1-2
TGTGCCAGCAGCGTAGCGGAGGGACTCTATGGCTACACCTTC
CASSVAEGLYGYTF
>NA|TRBV7-2|TRBD1|TRBJ2-7
TGTGCCAGCAGTGGACAGGGGGCGTCCTACGAGCAGTACTTC
CASSGQGASYEQYF
>NA|TRBV18|NA|TRBJ2-1
TGTGCCAGCTCACCGATGGGACTGGCGACGGGCAATGAGCAGTTCTTC
CASSPMGLATGNEQFF
>NA|TRBV6-5|NA|TRBJ1-5
TGTGCCAGCAAGTCACAGCCTAGCAATCAGCCCCAGCATTTT
CASKSQPSNQPQHF
>few|TRBV7-3|NA|TRBJ1-6
TGTGCCAGCAGCTTAAACCCAGGCGCCAATTCACCCCTCCACTTT
CASSLNPGANSPLHF
>once|TRBV3-1/TRBV3-2|TRBD1|TRBJ1-1
TGTGCCAGCAGGACAGGGGGCCCGAACACTGAAGCTTTCTTT
CASRTGGPNTEAFF
>NA|TRBV3-1/TRBV3-2|TRBD2|TRBJ2-5
TGTGCCAGCAGCCCAGGACTAGCGGGGGGGACTGAGACCCAGTACTTC
CASSPGLAGGTETQYF
>NA|TRBV18|TRBD1|TRBJ1-5
TGTGCCAGCTCACAGGGGGCTTGGCAGCCCCAGCATTTT
CASSQGAWQPQHF
>once|TRBV29-1|TRBD1|TRBJ2-1
TGCAGCGTTGTCACAGGGGTAGGCAATGAGCAGTTCTTC
CSVVTGVGNEQFF
>NA|TRBV6-5|NA|TRBJ1-1
TGTGCCAGCAGTAGTTCAGGGGCCGTTAAAGCTTTCTTT
CASSSSGAVKAFF
>NA|TRBV6-2/TRBV6-3|NA|TRBJ1-5
TGTGCCAGCAGTACACGTCGAGCGACTCAGCCCCAGCATTTT
CASSTRRATQPQHF
>NA|TRBV7-8|TRBD1|TRBJ1-5
TGTGCCAGCAGCTGGACAGGGGGCGGGATAAGTCAGCCCCAGCATTTT
CASSWTGGGISQPQHF
>NA|TRBV11-2|TRBD1|TRBJ1-2
TGTGCCAGCAGCGTGACAGGGGTTAACTATGGCTACACCTTC
CASSVTGVNYGYTF
>NA|TRBV12-5|TRBD1|TRBJ2-5
TGTGCTAGTGGCAACACAGGGGGCTGGGAGACCCAGTACTTC
CASGNTGGWETQYF
>NA|TRBV7-3|NA|TRBJ2-2
TGTGCCAGCAGCTTAACTAGAGGGAACACCGGGGAGCTGTTTTTT
CASSLTRGNTGELFF
>NA|TRBV12-5|NA|TRBJ2-2
TGTGCTAGTGAAAAGGGGACTCCGGGCACCGGGGAGCTGTTTTTT
CASEKGTPGTGELFF
>once|TRBV7-2|TRBD2|TRBJ2-2
TGTGCCAGCAGCTCATCGGGGGGGCCCGGGGAGCTGTTTTTT
CASSSSGGPGELFF
>NA|TRBV7-3|NA|TRBJ1-1
TGTGCCAGCAGCCTACAGGGTCCCATGAACACTGAAGCTTTCTTT
CASSLQGPMNTEAFF
>NA|TRBV5-5|TRBD2|TRBJ2-1
TGTGCCAGCAGCAGGGGACTAGCGGGGGTTTACAATGAGCAGTTCTTC
CASSRGLAGVYNEQFF
>NA|TRBV2|NA|TRBJ1-6
TGTGCCAGCAGCCTCGACCGGGGGGAATCACCCCTCCACTTT
CASSLDRGESPLHF
>NA|TRBV11-3|NA|TRBJ1-6
TGTGCCAGCAGCTTAGAGGGGAAGGACAGAAATAATTCACCCCTCCACTTT
CASSLEGKDRNNSPLHF
>NA|TRBV5-1|NA|TRBJ1-2
TGCGCCAGCAGCGAGGCCCTCAGGGGCGGCTATGGCTACACCTTC
CASSEALRGGYGYTF
>NA|TRBV5-4|NA|TRBJ2-5
TGTGCCAGCAGCGGGCAGGGAGGGGGTCGAGAGACCCAGTACTTC
CASSGQGGGRETQYF
>NA|TRBV9|TRBD1|TRBJ1-1
TGTGCCAGCAGCGTGGGGACAGGGGATTTCACTGAAGCTTTCTTT
CASSVGTGDFTEAFF